This entry lists 32 T cell receptor beta chains sequenced from one sample in a study of blood T cells in healthy people across ages. A second PCR of roughly 7 to 11 cycles used a sample-barcoded 5' primer and a J-beta primer mix. MiXCR, run by TCRdb on the 5' RACE reads, gives a single entry per CDR3 protein. The sample carries hundreds of thousands of distinct CDR3 sequences, around 21% recorded once. The sample was blood. The origin of the receptors is a man aged 65 to 79 in good health.

J is TRBJ2-1 and V is TRBV12-3 or TRBV12-4; 13 nucleotides line up with TRBD2. Germline trimming cut 3 bases from V and 2 bases from J; bases unmatched to any gene: 13. CDR3 length: 20 residues. The CDR3 sequence is CASSFPPTSGRPGPYNEQFF. CDR3 DNA: TGTGCCAGCAGTTTCCCCCCGACTAGCGGGAGGCCCGGACCCTACAATGAGCAGTTCTTC.

This clonotype was seen only a few times. V gene TRBV7-9 combines with J gene TRBJ1-4; 9 nucleotides line up with TRBD1. With 5 bases clipped from V and 7 bases from J, the junction kept 8 bases outside the gene matches. The CDR3 spans 15 residues. Germline-derived CDR1 and CDR2 are SEHNR and FQNEAQ (reference sequence). The DNA of the CDR3 is TGTGCCAGCAGCGGGGACAGGGCCCGAGGTGAAAAACTGTTTTTT. As protein: CASSGDRARGEKLFF.

As regards this clonotype: One end of the junction does not line up with germline, which may come from a read error. The V and J genes are TRBV20-1 and TRBJ2-3; 16 nucleotides agree with TRBD2. This CDR3 is 19 amino acids long. Germline loops: CDR1 DFQATT, CDR2 SNEGSKA (reference sequence). The CDR3 DNA reads TGCAGTGCCAGAGACGCCTCGGGACTAGCGGGGGGGGGCGCAGATACGCAGTATTTT. The encoded protein is CSARDASGLAGGGADTQYF.

The rearrangement links TRBV6-1 to TRBJ2-7; 7 nucleotides align to TRBD1. Germline values: CDR1 MNHNS, CDR2 SASEGT. This CDR3 has 14 residues. J lost 3 bases, V lost 5 bases, and 7 bases had no gene match. CDR3 DNA: TGTGCCAGCAGTACGACAGGGTACCTCTACGAGCAGTACTTC. Translating it yields CASSTTGYLYEQYF.

The V call is TRBV9, the J call TRBJ2-5, with 9 bases identical to TRBD2. V gave up 5 bases and J gave up 5 bases; unmatched junction bases: 10. The CDR3 is made up of 15 amino acids. CDR1 is SGDLS, CDR2 YYNGEE, per germline. The DNA of the CDR3 is TGTGCCAGCAGTCCCTTGCGGGAGGGACGGGAGACCCAGTACTTC. Translating gives CASSPLREGRETQYF.

This clonotype appeared a few times. The V and J genes are TRBV6-2 or TRBV6-3 and TRBJ2-7; D gene uncertain. Germline V gene data show CDR1 as MNHEY and CDR2 as SVGEGT. This CDR3 has 14 residues. V lost 6 bases to trimming and J lost 3 bases, with 15 bases between them. Here the CDR3 DNA reads TGTGCCAGCAGCTCCTCTCCTAGATTCTACGAGCAGTACTTC. Translating it yields CASSSSPRFYEQYF.

As DNA, the CDR3 is TGTGCCAGCAGTGCCCGGGGCTACACCGGGGAGCTGTTTTTT. Translation gives CASSARGYTGELFF. The V gene is TRBV28, the J gene TRBJ2-2; tentatively, D is TRBD1 or TRBD2 (5 bases each). There are 14 residues in the CDR3. CDR1 and CDR2 from the germline V gene are MDHEN and SYDVKM. Trimming removed 5 bases from V and 3 bases from J, with 10 bases in between.

The chain's CDR3 is CAGGAGKYMEQFF. The CDR3 DNA follows: TGTGCGGGAGGCGCGGGGAAGTACATGGAGCAGTTCTTC. The chain links TRBV2 to TRBJ2-5; TRBD2 might be the D (6 bases). The J call is doubtful: the DNA matches TRBJ2-1 better. This CDR3 has 13 amino acids. The germline V gene has CDR1 SNHLY and CDR2 FYNNEI.

Here the CDR3 reads CASSLATSGSRDEQFF. The CDR3 coding sequence is TGTGCCAGCAGTCTGGCGACTAGCGGGAGTCGGGATGAGCAGTTCTTC. This chain connects TRBV25-1 to TRBJ2-1, with 12 bases matching TRBD2. Trimming cost V 5 bases and J 8 bases; bases outside gene matches: 10. Per the germline V gene, CDR1 is MGHDK and CDR2 is SYGVNS. The CDR3 consists of 16 residues.

J is TRBJ2-5 and V is TRBV5-6; the D is unclear. The V gene's germline CDR1 is SGHDT and CDR2 YYEEEE. Trimming took off 2 bases at V and 7 bases at J, with 12 bases between the two ends. CDR3 size: 13 residues. As DNA, the CDR3 is TGTGCCAGCAGCTTCAACACGGTTGGGACCCAGTACTTC. Translation: CASSFNTVGTQYF.

This clonotype was found a few times. The chain is built from TRBV27 and TRBJ1-1; D is undetermined. V was clipped by 5 bases and J by 1 base, with 8 bases between them. Germline V gene data show CDR1 as MNHEY and CDR2 as SMNVEV (reference sequence). The CDR3 is 13 amino acids. The CDR3 DNA reads TGTGCCAGCAGTACCACCCCGAACACTGAAGCTTTCTTT. It encodes CASSTTPNTEAFF.

This clonotype came up a few times. The chain joins TRBV5-5 to TRBJ2-3, with a tentative D call TRBD2 (5 bases). From germline, CDR1 is SGHKS and CDR2 YYEKEE (reference sequence). Trimming took off 0 bases at V and 6 bases at J, with 20 bases between the two ends. The CDR3 is made up of 17 amino acids. In DNA form, the CDR3 reads TGTGCCAGCAGCTTGGGGGTGTCAGGAGGATTGACGGATACGCAGTATTTT. It is translated as CASSLGVSGGLTDTQYF.

This clonotype was observed a few times. The J gene is TRBJ2-1, the V gene TRBV7-9, with D possibly being TRBD1 (6 bases). The germline V and J ends were trimmed by 0 bases and 0 bases, with 9 bases remaining between them. Germline CDR1 and CDR2: SEHNR and FQNEAQ (reference sequence). The CDR3 is 16 residues long. The CDR3 bases are TGTGCCAGCAGCTTAGCAACAGGGTTCTCCTACAATGAGCAGTTCTTC. Its protein is CASSLATGFSYNEQFF. The whole variable domain, remainder taken from reference TRBV7-9 and TRBJ2-1, is DTGVSQNPRHKITKRGQNVTFRCDPISEHNRLYWYRQTLGQGPEFLTYFQNEAQLEKSRLLSDRFSAERPKGSFSTLEIQRTEQGDSAMYLCASSLATGFSYNEQFFGPGTRLTVL.

This clonotype was recorded a few times. At one boundary the junction diverges from the germline segment, which might be a read error. The rearrangement joins TRBV10-3 to TRBJ2-3, with D possibly being TRBD2 (6 bases). Germline assignment: CDR1 ENHRY and CDR2 SYGVKD. The CDR3 contains 16 residues. CDR3 in amino acids: CTISGANQGGSDTQYF. The DNA for the CDR3 is TGTACCATCAGTGGTGCAAACCAGGGAGGTTCAGATACGCAGTATTTT.

The chain is built from TRBV4-3 and TRBJ2-1, with 12 bases fitting TRBD2. The J call may be wrong; the DNA end is better matched by TRBJ2-5. Germline values: CDR1 LGHNA, CDR2 YSLEER. The length of the CDR3 is 15 residues. In DNA form, the CDR3 reads TGCGCCAGCAGCCCTCGCGGGACTAGCGGGGAGACCCAGTACTTC. Its protein is CASSPRGTSGETQYF.

The chain joins TRBV3-1 to TRBJ1-2, with a tentative D call TRBD1 (6 bases). The CDR3 runs to 14 residues. The V end lost 4 bases, the J end lost 3 bases, and 12 bases lay between the germline ends. CDR1 and CDR2 from the germline V gene are LGHDT and YNNKEL (reference sequence). The CDR3 region is CASSRGQMDYGYTF. The CDR3 DNA is TGTGCCAGCAGCCGTGGACAGATGGACTATGGCTACACCTTC.

This clonotype turned up a few times. The chain is built from TRBV27 and TRBJ1-4; 8 bases fit TRBD1. The V and J ends lost 2 bases and 5 bases, in that order; junction bases with no gene match: 4. The germline V gene encodes CDR1 MNHEY and CDR2 SMNVEV (reference sequence). The CDR3 totals 15 residues. CDR3 sequence (DNA): TGTGCCAGCAGTTTAAGACAGGGGAGCAATGAAAAACTGTTTTTT. Amino acid sequence: CASSLRQGSNEKLFF.

This clonotype was counted a few times. This chain uses TRBV11-2 with TRBJ2-5; no reliable D call. The V gene lost 5 bases and the J gene lost 4 bases, with 14 bases spanning the gap. The germline V gene has CDR1 SGHAT and CDR2 FQNNGV. CDR3 size: 14 residues. The CDR3 nucleotides are TGTGCCAGCAGCCCTTGGGAAGGCACAGAGACCCAGTACTTC. It is translated as CASSPWEGTETQYF.

In this sample, this clonotype turned up a few times. The CDR3 DNA reads TGTGCCAGCATCCCCTCCACCCACTACAATGAGCAGTTCTTC. Residues: CASIPSTHYNEQFF. The chain links TRBV7-9 to TRBJ2-1; D remains unclear. The CDR3 has 14 residues. V lost 7 bases and J lost 3, with 13 bases in between. Germline loops: CDR1 SEHNR, CDR2 FQNEAQ (reference sequence).

This clonotype was seen a few times. V gene TRBV5-1 combines with J gene TRBJ1-1; 7 nucleotides align to TRBD1. V gave up 4 bases and J gave up 1 base; unmatched junction bases: 7. This CDR3 has 15 amino acids. Per the germline V gene, CDR1 is SGHRS and CDR2 is YFSETQ. The CDR3 sequence is CASSPPTGPNTEAFF. The CDR3 DNA follows: TGCGCCAGCAGCCCACCGACAGGGCCGAACACTGAAGCTTTCTTT.

The CDR3: CASSQDKGGRDTDTQYF. CDR3 coding DNA: TGCGCCAGCAGCCAAGATAAAGGGGGCAGGGACACAGATACGCAGTATTTT. V and J are TRBV4-1 and TRBJ2-3, with 7 bases matching TRBD1. The CDR3 loop spans 17 amino acids. Trimming at V came to 0 bases and at J to 2 bases, leaving 8 bases not matched to a gene. The germline gives CDR1 MGHRA, CDR2 YSYEKL.

In this sample, this clonotype turned up a few times. The rearrangement links TRBV20-1 to TRBJ1-2; a possible D gene is TRBD1 (5 bases). CDR1 and CDR2 from the germline V gene are DFQATT and SNEGSKA (reference sequence). The V gene lost 6 bases and the J gene lost 6 bases, with 14 bases spanning the gap. This CDR3 spans 12 amino acids. This chain's CDR3 is CSATGAGDGYTF. The DNA for the CDR3 is TGCAGTGCAACCGGGGCCGGGGATGGCTACACCTTC.

This clonotype was picked up many times. CDR3 in amino acids: CASSSNRDNEQFF. The CDR3 DNA reads as TGTGCCAGCAGCTCGAACAGGGACAATGAGCAGTTCTTC. The rearrangement uses TRBV7-2 and TRBJ2-1, with D maybe TRBD1 (6 bases). CDR1 SGHTA and CDR2 FQGNSA come from the germline V gene. Trimming took 4 bases from V and 5 from J, leaving 9 bases between them. The CDR3 length is 13 residues.

A word on this clonotype: This clone may be a read error of a much larger clone one base away. The chain links TRBV5-1 to TRBJ2-1; TRBD1 might be the D (6 bases). V lost 0 bases and J 8 bases, leaving 18 bases between the germline ends. This CDR3 has 16 amino acids. CDR1 is SGHRS and CDR2 is YFSETQ in the germline V gene. CDR3: CASSLAVRGSGDEQFF. CDR3 bases: TGCGCCAGCAGCTTGGCCGTCAGGGGATCAGGCGATGAGCAGTTCTTC.

V gene TRBV7-2 combines with J gene TRBJ2-2; D is undetermined. CDR3 size: 13 residues. Germline CDR1 is SGHTA and CDR2 is FQGNSA. The V end was cut by 6 bases, the J end by 5 bases, with 10 bases between. Here the CDR3 reads CASRITATGELFF. The CDR3 coding sequence is TGTGCCAGCAGGATTACAGCTACCGGGGAGCTGTTTTTT. The variable domain in full, with the rest retrieved from reference TRBV7-2 and TRBJ2-2, is GAGVSQSPSNKVTEKGKDVELRCDPISGHTALYWYRQSLGQGLEFLIYFQGNSAPDKSGLPSDRFSAERTGGSVSTLTIQRTQQEDSAVYLCASRITATGELFFGEGSRLTVL.

The chain uses TRBV7-3 and TRBJ2-1; 7 bases align to TRBD2. This CDR3 is 17 amino acids long. CDR1 is SGHTA, CDR2 FQGTGA, per germline. J gave up 4 bases and V 2 bases, and 11 bases lay outside the gene matches. CDR3 sequence (DNA): TGTGCCAGCAGCTTACAGTCCCAGGCTAGCGGTTACAATGAGCAGTTCTTC. Translated, it gives CASSLQSQASGYNEQFF.

This chain joins TRBV20-1 and TRBJ2-3; 9 bases align to TRBD2. The V segment lost 6 bases and the J segment 3 bases; nucleotides outside the gene matches: 7. CDR3 length: 14 residues. Germline V gene data show CDR1 as DFQATT and CDR2 as SNEGSKA (reference sequence). The CDR3 sequence is CSAGREGRTDTQYF. CDR3 coding DNA: TGCAGTGCAGGGCGGGAGGGCCGGACAGATACGCAGTATTTT.

The V call is TRBV10-3, the J call TRBJ2-2, with TRBD2 matching 8 bases. Germline CDR1 and CDR2: ENHRY and SYGVKD. CDR3 size: 13 residues. V shed 10 bases and J 3 bases; nucleotides not matched to a gene: 4. CDR3 DNA: TGTGCCACGGCAGCGGGAGACACCGGGGAGCTGTTTTTT. Translated: CATAAGDTGELFF.

Only a few counts were recorded for this clonotype. The gene calls are TRBV20-1 and TRBJ2-7, with D possibly TRBD2 on 6 matching bases. V was trimmed by 6 bases and J by 4 bases, leaving 31 bases between them. The CDR3 is made up of 18 amino acids. The V gene's germline CDR1 is DFQATT and CDR2 SNEGSKA (reference sequence). The CDR3 spells CSATSAGRANAGSYEQYF. CDR3 DNA: TGCAGTGCAACCAGCGCGGGACGGGCGAATGCTGGATCTTACGAGCAGTACTTC.

The J gene is TRBJ1-6, the V gene TRBV4-1; the match to TRBD1 covers 7 bases. This CDR3 has 15 residues. V lost 3 bases, J lost 8 bases, and 7 bases stayed unmatched. Germline assignment: CDR1 MGHRA and CDR2 YSYEKL. The CDR3 loop is CASSQEGQPDSPLHF. CDR3 in DNA: TGCGCCAGCAGCCAGGAGGGACAGCCTGATTCACCCCTCCACTTT.

The rearrangement joins TRBV20-1 to TRBJ1-6; D ambiguous. This CDR3 is built from 15 residues. V was trimmed by 2 bases and J by 5 bases, leaving 13 bases between them. CDR1 and CDR2 from the germline V gene are DFQATT and SNEGSKA (reference sequence). The chain's CDR3 is CSARPLRDNNSPLHF. The CDR3 DNA reads TGCAGTGCTAGACCCCTCCGGGATAATAATTCACCCCTCCACTTT.

This chain uses TRBV4-3 with TRBJ1-4, with a possible D match to TRBD1 (6 bases). The V gene's germline CDR1 is LGHNA and CDR2 YSLEER. The CDR3 covers 15 residues. Between the trimmed V and J ends, which lost 1 base and 7 bases, there was a span of 13 bases. The CDR3: CASSQGSGDFEKLFF. In nucleotides, the CDR3 is TGCGCCAGCAGCCAAGGGTCAGGGGACTTTGAAAAACTGTTTTTT.